This entry is about one TCR beta chain. It has no known antigen specificity. The sample holds no much larger clone one base away, and base qualities are not on file. This sample is drawn from a study of blood T cell repertoires in COVID-19 (dated by TCRdb to the early 2020s). With respect to the entire study: Collaborator samples came from the United States, Italy and Spain and covered acute and convalescent phases of COVID-19. The prospective study material was composed of cDNA or gDNA derived from T cells, B-cell-depleted T cells, or PBMCs. Subjects who had been exposed to COVID-19, were actively infected with it, or had recovered from it provided the deeply sampled blood TCRbeta repertoires that made up the dataset. The repertoires were released in a freely available public database meant as a resource for research on the immune response to SARS-CoV-2. Samples were obtained from the ongoing ImmuneRACE study (first 160 participants) and from some 1,300 subjects provided by 6 global collaborators. Sample metadata almost always included a de-identified subject ID, COVID-19 status, age in years and sex. Where available, HLA class I and class II types were taken from metadata supplied by the sample provider and were not determined by assay-based typing.

Paper-wide results and their limitations: The amount of clinical and demographic metadata varied by source and participant and was provided uncurated.

Participants in the prospective study were aged 18 to 89 years, lived in 20 to 30 United States geographic areas, and enrolled through a virtual design. To assign participants to cohorts, the prospective study relied on clinical history that participants themselves reported in a screening survey and a study questionnaire. In the prospective study, mobile phlebotomists collected whole blood, serum and a nasopharyngeal or oropharyngeal swab from each participant. Additional blood draws and questionnaires over an approximately 2-month period could optionally be provided by prospective study participants. Prospective study blood samples were shipped either frozen or at room temperature before DNA extraction. TCRbeta CDR3 regions were amplified from genomic DNA using the immunoSEQ Assay, a bias-controlled multiplex PCR. From the authors' description of their analysis: Within the assay, amplification of reference gene primers was used to estimate how many nucleated cells each sample contained. Sequence reads were collapsed and filtered to measure the absolute abundance of every unique TCRbeta CDR3 rearrangement. For each sample, productive Simpson clonality was calculated as the square root of Simpson's diversity index across productive rearrangements. The clones in this table, taken by TCRdb from immuneACCESS, are in-frame only. Not every clone is retained; where verified, under half of the shortfall comes from an unresolved V gene, and the cause of the rest is unknown. That table is the source of V, J and clone size, and D and trimming were worked out from the DNA. This sample has 200,000 to 250,000 clones in its table, and 80% of those were observed once. Around 4.5% of the sample lies in the top ten.

Reading the germline V gene gives CDR1 SGHDN and CDR2 FVKESK. From its cysteine to its phenylalanine, the CDR3 spans 17 amino acids. Here the CDR3 DNA is all that survives: 51 bases in frame from base 1. Relative to germline, V is missing 0 bases and J is missing 2 bases, with 4 bases of the junction outside any gene match. The sequence is built from TRBV14 and TRBJ2-3, with 11 central nucleotides matching TRBD2. Sequenced input: PBMCs or T cells enriched from blood (not recorded which). The origin of this receptor is a man aged 25-45 years with acute COVID-19. The nucleotide sequence is TGTGCCAGCAGCCAAGATGCACTAGCGGGGGTCACAGATACGCAGTATTTT. It encodes CASSQDALAGVTDTQYF.